The following is a TCR beta chain sequence with its context. Its matching antigen is unknown. This sample is part of a study of OX40 agonist ivuxolimab in advanced cancers. Study summary: The drug used for patients, ivuxolimab, was an agonistic anti-OX40 (CD134) antibody. Study findings and constraints: Both blood CD4+ and CD8+ T cells showed clonal growth by week 6 at 0.1 to 3.0 mg/kg. CD4+ T cells averaged fewer expanded clones than CD8+ T cells.

Germline CDR1 GTSNPN, CDR2 SVGIG (reference sequence). The CDR3 has 12 amino acids. Trimming left V 5 bases short and J 7 bases short, with 15 bases between. Sequencing used immunoSEQ multiplex PCR; TCRdb keeps in-frame clones, though not all of them. The sample holds tens of thousands of clones, around 88% seen once. The rearrangement joins TRBV30 to TRBJ2-7; perhaps TRBD1 as D (6 bases). This receptor was obtained from an adult with an advanced solid tumor such as melanoma, head and neck, liver or kidney cancer. Material: CD4+ or CD8+ T cells sorted from blood, obtained in a trial of the OX40 agonist ivuxolimab. CDR3 region: CAWGRGTGEQYF. DNA for the CDR3: TGTGCCTGGGGTAGGGGGACGGGAGAGCAGTACTTC.